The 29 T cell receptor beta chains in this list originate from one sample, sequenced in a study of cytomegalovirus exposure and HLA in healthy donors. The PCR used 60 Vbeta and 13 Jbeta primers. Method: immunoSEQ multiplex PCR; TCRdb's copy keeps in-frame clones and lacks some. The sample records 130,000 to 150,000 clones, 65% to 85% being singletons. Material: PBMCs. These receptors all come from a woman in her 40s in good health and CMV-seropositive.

CDR3 region: CAWSGTSGPSEQYF. CDR3 in DNA: TGTGCCTGGAGTGGGACTAGCGGTCCCTCCGAGCAGTACTTC. The chain is built from TRBV30 and TRBJ2-7; 10 nucleotides agree with TRBD2. V lost 1 base to trimming and J lost 6 bases; unmatched junction nucleotides: 6. The CDR3 extends over 14 amino acids. Germline CDR1 reads GTSNPN; CDR2 reads SVGIG (reference sequence).

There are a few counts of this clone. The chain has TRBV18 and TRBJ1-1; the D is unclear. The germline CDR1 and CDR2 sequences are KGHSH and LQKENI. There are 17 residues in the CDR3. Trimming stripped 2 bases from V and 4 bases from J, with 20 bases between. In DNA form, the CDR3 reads TGTGCCAGCTCACCAGTAGGGAGTATAAGTTGGGGCACTGAAGCTTTCTTT. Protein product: CASSPVGSISWGTEAFF. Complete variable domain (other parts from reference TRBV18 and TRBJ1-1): NAGVMQNPRHLVRRRGQEARLRCSPMKGHSHVYWYRQLPEEGLKFMVYLQKENIIDESGMPKERFSAEFPKEGPSILRIQQVVRGDSAAYFCASSPVGSISWGTEAFFGQGTRLTVV.

The CDR3 DNA reads TGTGCCAGCAGCCACGCCGCGTCCTACGAGCAGTACTTC. This translates into CASSHAASYEQYF. The chain recombines TRBV5-6 with TRBJ2-7; D remains unclear. The ends were cut back, 4 bases at V and 1 base at J, with 9 bases in the middle. This CDR3 contains 13 residues. CDR1 is SGHDT, CDR2 YYEEEE, per germline.

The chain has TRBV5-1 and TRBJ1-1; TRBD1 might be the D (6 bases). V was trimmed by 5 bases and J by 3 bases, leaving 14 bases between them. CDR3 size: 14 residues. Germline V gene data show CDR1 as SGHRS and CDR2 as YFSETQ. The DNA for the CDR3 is TGCGCCAGCAGAGGCGGGGGCGGGTACACTGAAGCTTTCTTT. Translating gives CASRGGGGYTEAFF.

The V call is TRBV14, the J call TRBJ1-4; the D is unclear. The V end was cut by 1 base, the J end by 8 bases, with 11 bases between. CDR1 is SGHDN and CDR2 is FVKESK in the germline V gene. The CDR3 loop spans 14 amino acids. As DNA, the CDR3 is TGTGCCAGCAGCCAAGTCCCGGGGAACGAAAAACTGTTTTTT. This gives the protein CASSQVPGNEKLFF.

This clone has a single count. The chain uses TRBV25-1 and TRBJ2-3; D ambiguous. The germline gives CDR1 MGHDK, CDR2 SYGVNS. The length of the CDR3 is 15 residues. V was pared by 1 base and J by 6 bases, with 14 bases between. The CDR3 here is CASSESYGERDTQYF. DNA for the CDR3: TGTGCCAGCAGTGAATCATACGGAGAGAGGGATACGCAGTATTTT.

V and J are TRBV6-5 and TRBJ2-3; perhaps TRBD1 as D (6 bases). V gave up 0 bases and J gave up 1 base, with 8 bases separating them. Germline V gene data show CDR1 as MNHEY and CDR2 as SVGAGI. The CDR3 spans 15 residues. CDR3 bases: TGTGCCAGCAGTTACTCGGCAGGGGGCACAGATACGCAGTATTTT. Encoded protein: CASSYSAGGTDTQYF.

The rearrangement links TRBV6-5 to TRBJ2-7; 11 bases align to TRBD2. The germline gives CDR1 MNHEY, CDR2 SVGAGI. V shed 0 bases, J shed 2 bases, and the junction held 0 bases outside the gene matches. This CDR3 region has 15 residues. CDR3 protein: CASSYSSGGAYEQYF. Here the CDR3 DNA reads TGTGCCAGCAGTTACTCTAGCGGGGGGGCCTACGAGCAGTACTTC.

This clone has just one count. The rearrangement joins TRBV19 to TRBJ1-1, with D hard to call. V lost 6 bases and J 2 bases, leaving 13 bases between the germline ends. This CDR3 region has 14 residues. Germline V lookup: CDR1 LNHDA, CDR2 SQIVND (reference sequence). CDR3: CASSLPAGNTEAFF. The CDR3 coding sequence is TGTGCCAGTAGCCTCCCCGCGGGCAACACTGAAGCTTTCTTT.

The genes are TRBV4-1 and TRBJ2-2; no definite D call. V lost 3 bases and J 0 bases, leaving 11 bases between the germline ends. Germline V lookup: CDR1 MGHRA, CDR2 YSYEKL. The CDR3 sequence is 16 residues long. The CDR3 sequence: CASSQGVWANTGELFF. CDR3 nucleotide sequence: TGCGCCAGCAGCCAGGGCGTGTGGGCGAACACCGGGGAGCTGTTTTTT.

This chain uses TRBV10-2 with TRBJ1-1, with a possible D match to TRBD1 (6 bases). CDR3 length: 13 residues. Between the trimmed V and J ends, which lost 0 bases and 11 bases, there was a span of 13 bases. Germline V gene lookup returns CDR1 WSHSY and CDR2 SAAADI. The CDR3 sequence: CASSESTGRGAFF. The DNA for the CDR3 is TGCGCCAGCAGTGAGTCGACAGGAAGGGGGGCTTTCTTT.

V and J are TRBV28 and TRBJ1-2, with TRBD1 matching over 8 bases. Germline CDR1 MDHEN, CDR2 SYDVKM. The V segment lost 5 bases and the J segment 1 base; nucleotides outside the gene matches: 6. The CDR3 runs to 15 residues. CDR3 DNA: TGTGCCAGCAGTCCCGGGGACAGGAATAACTATGGCTACACCTTC. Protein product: CASSPGDRNNYGYTF.

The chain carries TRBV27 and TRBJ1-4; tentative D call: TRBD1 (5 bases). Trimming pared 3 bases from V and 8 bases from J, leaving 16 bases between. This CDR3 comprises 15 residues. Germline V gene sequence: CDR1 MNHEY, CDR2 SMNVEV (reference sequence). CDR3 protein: CASSFAPGQGEKLFF. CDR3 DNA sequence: TGTGCCAGCAGTTTCGCACCTGGGCAGGGCGAAAAACTGTTTTTT.

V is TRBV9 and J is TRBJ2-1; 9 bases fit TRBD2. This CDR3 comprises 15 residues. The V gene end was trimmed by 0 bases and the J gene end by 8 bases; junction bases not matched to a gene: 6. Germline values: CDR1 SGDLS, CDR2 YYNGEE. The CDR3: CASSVVAGGPDEQFF. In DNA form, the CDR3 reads TGTGCCAGCAGCGTAGTGGCGGGGGGGCCTGATGAGCAGTTCTTC.

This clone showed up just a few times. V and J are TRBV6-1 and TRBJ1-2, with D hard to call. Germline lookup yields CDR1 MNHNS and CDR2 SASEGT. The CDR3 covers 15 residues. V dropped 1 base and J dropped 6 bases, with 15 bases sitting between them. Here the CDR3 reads CASSEEYLSFNGYTF. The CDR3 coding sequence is TGTGCCAGCAGTGAAGAATATTTGTCCTTTAATGGCTACACCTTC.

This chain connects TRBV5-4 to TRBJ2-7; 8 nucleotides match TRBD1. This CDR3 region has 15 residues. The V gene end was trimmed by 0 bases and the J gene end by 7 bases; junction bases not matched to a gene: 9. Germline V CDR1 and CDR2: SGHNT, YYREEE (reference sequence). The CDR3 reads CASSLAGTGGQEQYF. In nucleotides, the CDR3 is TGTGCCAGCAGCTTGGCCGGCACAGGGGGGCAGGAGCAGTACTTC.

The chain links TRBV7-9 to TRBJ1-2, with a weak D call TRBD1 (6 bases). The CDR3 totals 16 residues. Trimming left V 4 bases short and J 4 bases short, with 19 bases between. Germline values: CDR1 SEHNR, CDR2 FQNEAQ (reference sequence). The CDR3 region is CASSSPLGGAGYGYTF. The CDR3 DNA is TGTGCCAGCAGCTCCCCTTTGGGGGGGGCCGGCTATGGCTACACCTTC.

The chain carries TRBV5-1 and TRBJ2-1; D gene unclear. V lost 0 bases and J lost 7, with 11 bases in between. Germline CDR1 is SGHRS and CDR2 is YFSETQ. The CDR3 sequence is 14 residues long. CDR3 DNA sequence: TGCGCCAGCAGCTTGGTTGCCGGGTCGAATGAGCAGTTCTTC. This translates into CASSLVAGSNEQFF. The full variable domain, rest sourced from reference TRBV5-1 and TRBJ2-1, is KAGVTQTPRYLIKTRGQQVTLSCSPISGHRSVSWYQQTPGQGLQFLFEYFSETQRNKGNFPGRFSGRQFSNSRSEMNVSTLELGDSALYLCASSLVAGSNEQFFGPGTRLTVL.

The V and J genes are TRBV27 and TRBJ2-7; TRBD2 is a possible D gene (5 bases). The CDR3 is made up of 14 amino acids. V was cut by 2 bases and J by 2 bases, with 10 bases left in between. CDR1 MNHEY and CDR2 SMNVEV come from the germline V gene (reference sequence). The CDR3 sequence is CASSLREGAYEQYF. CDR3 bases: TGTGCCAGCAGTTTACGGGAAGGAGCCTACGAGCAGTACTTC.

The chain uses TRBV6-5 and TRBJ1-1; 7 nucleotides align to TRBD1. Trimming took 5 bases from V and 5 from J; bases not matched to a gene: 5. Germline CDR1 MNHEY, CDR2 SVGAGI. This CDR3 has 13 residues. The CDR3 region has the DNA TGTGCCAGCAGTCGACAGGGCACGACTGAAGCTTTCTTT. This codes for CASSRQGTTEAFF.

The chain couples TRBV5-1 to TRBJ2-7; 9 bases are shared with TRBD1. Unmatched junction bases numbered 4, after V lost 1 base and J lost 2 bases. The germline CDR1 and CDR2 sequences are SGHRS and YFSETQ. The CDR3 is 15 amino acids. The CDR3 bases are TGCGCCAGCAGCTTGTCGGGGACAGGGCCCTACGAGCAGTACTTC. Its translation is CASSLSGTGPYEQYF.

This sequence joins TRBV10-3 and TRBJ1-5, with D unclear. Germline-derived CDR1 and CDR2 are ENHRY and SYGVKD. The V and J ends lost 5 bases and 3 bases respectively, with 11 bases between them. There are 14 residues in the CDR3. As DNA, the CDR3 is TGTGCCATCAGTTCTCTGCAGAACAATCAGCCCCAGCATTTT. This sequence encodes CAISSLQNNQPQHF.

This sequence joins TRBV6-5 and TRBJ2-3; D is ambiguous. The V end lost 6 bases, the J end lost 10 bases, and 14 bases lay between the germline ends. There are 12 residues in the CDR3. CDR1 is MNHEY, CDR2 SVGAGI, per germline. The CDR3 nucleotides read TGTGCCAGCAGCTCTCAAGCTGGTGCGCAGTATTTT. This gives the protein CASSSQAGAQYF.

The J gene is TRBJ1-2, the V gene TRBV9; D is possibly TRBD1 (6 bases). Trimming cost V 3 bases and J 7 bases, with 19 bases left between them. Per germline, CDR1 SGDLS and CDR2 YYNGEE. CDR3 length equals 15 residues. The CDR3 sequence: CASSGFRTELCGYTF. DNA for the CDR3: TGTGCCAGCAGCGGCTTTCGGACAGAGTTGTGTGGCTACACCTTC.

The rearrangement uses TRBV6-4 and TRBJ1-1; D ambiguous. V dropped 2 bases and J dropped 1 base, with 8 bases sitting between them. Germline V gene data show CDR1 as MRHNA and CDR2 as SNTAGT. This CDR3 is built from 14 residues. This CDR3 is CASSDTDRNTEAFF. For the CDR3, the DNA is TGTGCCAGCAGTGACACAGACCGGAACACTGAAGCTTTCTTT.

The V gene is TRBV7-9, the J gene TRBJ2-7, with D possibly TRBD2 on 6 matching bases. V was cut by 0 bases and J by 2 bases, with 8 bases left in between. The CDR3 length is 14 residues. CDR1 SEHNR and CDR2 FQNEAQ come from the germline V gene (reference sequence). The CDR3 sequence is CASSLAEGPYEQYF. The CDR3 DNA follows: TGTGCCAGCAGCTTAGCGGAGGGGCCCTACGAGCAGTACTTC. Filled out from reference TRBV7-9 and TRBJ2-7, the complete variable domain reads DTGVSQNPRHKITKRGQNVTFRCDPISEHNRLYWYRQTLGQGPEFLTYFQNEAQLEKSRLLSDRFSAERPKGSFSTLEIQRTEQGDSAMYLCASSLAEGPYEQYFGPGTRLTVT.

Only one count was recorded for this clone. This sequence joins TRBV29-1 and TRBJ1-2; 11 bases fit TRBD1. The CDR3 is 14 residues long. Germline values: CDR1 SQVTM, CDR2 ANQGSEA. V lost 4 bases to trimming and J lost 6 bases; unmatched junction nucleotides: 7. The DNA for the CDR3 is TGCAGCGTTGTGGGACAGGGGGAATGGAATGGCTACACCTTC. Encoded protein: CSVVGQGEWNGYTF.

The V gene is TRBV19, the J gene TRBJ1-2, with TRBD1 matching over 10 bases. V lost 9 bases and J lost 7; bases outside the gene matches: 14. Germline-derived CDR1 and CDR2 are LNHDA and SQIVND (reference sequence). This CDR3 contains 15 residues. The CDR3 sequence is CASSPLLGQGSGYTF. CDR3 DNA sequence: TGTGCCAGCAGTCCCCTCCTGGGACAGGGGAGTGGCTACACCTTC.

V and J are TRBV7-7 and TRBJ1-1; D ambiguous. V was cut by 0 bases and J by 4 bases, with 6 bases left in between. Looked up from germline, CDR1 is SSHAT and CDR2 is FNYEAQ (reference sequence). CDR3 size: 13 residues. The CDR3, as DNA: TGTGCCAGCAGCTTAGCGTTGAGCACTGAAGCTTTCTTT. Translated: CASSLALSTEAFF.